This TCR beta chain was captured by sequencing in a study of blood T cell repertoires in COVID-19. Study-wide context: Samples taken during acute and convalescent COVID-19 were collected in the United States, Italy and Spain. The analysed material was cDNA or gDNA that came from T cells, B-cell-depleted T cells, or PBMCs.

This CDR3 region has 14 residues. The germline CDR1 and CDR2 sequences are SEHNR and FQNEAQ (reference sequence). Trimming took off 4 bases at V and 2 bases at J, with 11 bases between the two ends. Profiling relied on immunoSEQ multiplex PCR, and the TCRdb table lists in-frame clones only, not all of them. The sample has roughly 280,000 clones; roughly 86% are singletons. The sample taken for sequencing was peripheral blood. The genes are TRBV7-9 and TRBJ1-2, with D perhaps matching TRBD1 (5 bases). The source is a young man with active or convalescent COVID-19. CDR3: CASSSQGSNYGYTF. In DNA, the CDR3 is TGTGCCAGCAGCTCTCAGGGTTCGAACTATGGCTACACCTTC.